One sample yielded the 18 T cell receptor beta chains listed below, sequenced in a study of early T cells in non-severe SARS-CoV-2 infection. TCRdb re-called the 5' RACE reads with MiXCR, one entry per CDR3 protein. This table holds roughly 60,000 distinct CDR3 sequences, roughly 12% found once. The sequenced sample was whole blood. These receptors all come from an adult who was a healthcare worker with PCR-confirmed SARS-CoV-2 infection or an uninfected control (not recorded which).

This clonotype was found a few times. The chain combines TRBV7-2 with TRBJ2-7; 9 nucleotides line up with TRBD1. Per the germline V gene, CDR1 is SGHTA and CDR2 is FQGNSA. The trim removed 5 bases at V and 0 bases at J, leaving 5 bases unmatched. CDR3 length: 15 amino acids. Here the CDR3 DNA reads TGTGCCAGCAGCGCCCGGGACAGGGCCTCCTACGAGCAGTACTTC. Translating it yields CASSARDRASYEQYF.

The chain links TRBV10-3 to TRBJ1-3; D unresolved. The CDR3 runs 14 residues. CDR1 ENHRY and CDR2 SYGVKD come from the germline V gene. The V end was cut by 10 bases, the J end by 0 bases, with 13 bases between. The CDR3 protein is CATYSLSSGNTIYF. CDR3 coding DNA: TGTGCCACCTACAGTTTAAGCTCTGGAAACACCATATATTTT.

This clonotype was counted many times. The rearrangement uses TRBV3-1 and TRBJ2-1, with TRBD1 identical over 8 bases. Germline V gene data show CDR1 as LGHDT and CDR2 as YNNKEL (reference sequence). The CDR3 extends over 14 amino acids. Unmatched junction bases numbered 7, after V lost 6 bases and J lost 6 bases. This CDR3 is CASSPRDRPNEQFF. DNA for the CDR3: TGTGCCAGCAGTCCCCGGGACAGGCCCAATGAGCAGTTCTTC.

This clonotype was seen a few times. The chain has TRBV9 and TRBJ2-1, with TRBD2 identical over 8 bases. The germline CDR1 and CDR2 sequences are SGDLS and YYNGEE. Losses at the gene ends were 2 bases for V and 7 bases for J; bases not matched to a gene: 11. The CDR3 covers 16 residues. The CDR3 sequence is CASSVSGSGYTNEQFF. The CDR3, as DNA: TGTGCCAGCAGCGTCAGCGGGAGCGGATATACGAATGAGCAGTTCTTC. Drawing the rest from reference TRBV9 and TRBJ2-1, the complete variable domain is DSGVTQTPKHLITATGQRVTLRCSPRSGDLSVYWYQQSLDQGLQFLIQYYNGEERAKGNILERFSAQQFPDLHSELNLSSLELGDSALYFCASSVSGSGYTNEQFFGPGTRLTVL.

The chain carries TRBV5-6 and TRBJ1-5; no firm D call. The CDR3 has 12 residues. The ends were cut back, 1 base at V and 9 bases at J, with 8 bases in the middle. CDR1 and CDR2 from the germline V gene are SGHDT and YYEEEE. The CDR3, as DNA: TGTGCCAGCAGCTTGTGGTTTGGGCCCCAGCATTTT. It is translated as CASSLWFGPQHF. The entire variable domain, with the rest obtained from reference TRBV5-6 and TRBJ1-5, is as follows: DAGVTQSPTHLIKTRGQQVTLRCSPKSGHDTVSWYQQALGQGPQFIFQYYEEEERQRGNFPDRFSGHQFPNYSSELNVNALLLGDSALYLCASSLWFGPQHFGDGTRLSIL.

At least ten counts were recorded for this clonotype. The J gene is TRBJ1-2, the V gene TRBV6-6; D possibly corresponds to TRBD1 (5 bases). V dropped 6 bases and J dropped 4 bases, with 15 bases sitting between them. The CDR3 length is 14 residues. Germline CDR1 reads MNHNY; CDR2 reads SVGAGI (reference sequence). CDR3: CASSPGPDSYGYTF. CDR3 nucleotides: TGTGCCAGCAGCCCGGGGCCCGACAGCTATGGCTACACCTTC.

This clonotype was seen more than once but under ten times. The chain combines TRBV5-4 with TRBJ2-7, with D perhaps matching TRBD1 or TRBD2 (5 bases each). V lost 3 bases and J lost 7, with 20 bases in between. Germline CDR1 is SGHNT and CDR2 is YYREEE (reference sequence). The CDR3 contains 15 residues. CDR3 bases: TGTGCCAGCAGCTACGATTCCCGGGGCGCTGGGGAGCAGTACTTC. It specifies CASSYDSRGAGEQYF. Full variable domain (rest looked up from reference TRBV5-4 and TRBJ2-7): ETGVTQSPTHLIKTRGQQVTLRCSSQSGHNTVSWYQQALGQGPQFIFQYYREEENGRGNFPPRFSGLQFPNYSSELNVNALELDDSALYLCASSYDSRGAGEQYFGPGTRLTVT.

The J gene is TRBJ2-3, the V gene TRBV2; D remains unclear. The V end lost 10 bases, the J end lost 3 bases, and 17 bases lay between the germline ends. The CDR3 spans 14 residues. CDR1 and CDR2 from the germline V gene are SNHLY and FYNNEI. CDR3 in DNA: TGTGCCACCGCCGTCCCATCGTTGACAGATACGCAGTATTTT. Translation: CATAVPSLTDTQYF. Variable domain in full (rest from reference TRBV2 and TRBJ2-3): EPEVTQTPSHQVTQMGQEVILRCVPISNHLYFYWYRQILGQKVEFLVSFYNNEISEKSEIFDDQFSVERPDGSNFTLKIRSTKLEDSAMYFCATAVPSLTDTQYFGPGTRLTVL.

This clonotype was recorded at least ten times. The chain employs TRBV10-2 and TRBJ2-3; D perhaps matches TRBD2 (6 bases). Trimming took 6 bases from V and 1 from J, leaving 8 bases between them. The germline V gene has CDR1 WSHSY and CDR2 SAAADI. The CDR3 length is 13 residues. The CDR3 DNA sequence: TGCGCCAGCAGGGCTAGCGGCACAGATACGCAGTATTTT. Translated, it gives CASRASGTDTQYF.

This clonotype is a singleton in its sample. A much bigger clone sits one base away, suggesting this may be a read error. This chain's CDR3 is CAASDTSGRAHEQYF. The CDR3 region has the DNA TGTGCCGCCAGTGATACTAGCGGGAGGGCCCACGAGCAGTACTTC. This rearrangement joins TRBV24-1 to TRBJ2-7; 13 bases are a match to TRBD2. The V gene's germline CDR1 is KGHDR and CDR2 SFDVKD. The CDR3 extends over 15 amino acids.

This clonotype came up a few times. The rearrangement joins TRBV9 to TRBJ2-3; D is perhaps TRBD1 (6 bases). The ends were cut back, 3 bases at V and 2 bases at J, with 16 bases in the middle. CDR1 SGDLS and CDR2 YYNGEE come from the germline V gene. CDR3 size: 16 residues. In nucleotides, the CDR3 is TGTGCCAGCAGCGGCGAGGTCCGGGACAACACAGATACGCAGTATTTT. The encoded protein is CASSGEVRDNTDTQYF.

This clonotype was detected many times. The chain uses TRBV20-1 and TRBJ2-7; D perhaps matches TRBD1 (5 bases). Germline V gene data show CDR1 as DFQATT and CDR2 as SNEGSKA (reference sequence). This CDR3 is built from 11 residues. The CDR3 loop is CIGSQGNEQYF. In nucleotides, the CDR3 is TGCATAGGGTCCCAGGGTAACGAGCAGTACTTC.

This clonotype showed up just a few times. The chain has TRBV20-1 and TRBJ1-2; the D is unclear. Germline values: CDR1 DFQATT, CDR2 SNEGSKA (reference sequence). This CDR3 has 11 residues. V gave up 2 bases and J gave up 4 bases, with 5 bases separating them. The chain's CDR3 is CSARHSYGYTF. CDR3 nucleotide sequence: TGCAGTGCTAGACATTCCTATGGCTACACCTTC.

The genes are TRBV27 and TRBJ2-2; D may be TRBD1 (6 bases). The CDR3 runs 13 residues. Germline loops: CDR1 MNHEY, CDR2 SMNVEV (reference sequence). V shed 6 bases and J shed 7 bases, with 12 bases lying between them. CDR3 sequence: CASSRQVHGELFF. CDR3 DNA: TGTGCCAGCAGCCGACAGGTCCACGGGGAGCTGTTTTTT.

This chain uses TRBV5-5 with TRBJ2-7; 8 nucleotides line up with TRBD1. The germline V gene encodes CDR1 SGHKS and CDR2 YYEKEE (reference sequence). The CDR3 runs 16 residues. V lost 0 bases to trimming and J lost 5 bases; unmatched junction nucleotides: 10. CDR3 coding DNA: TGTGCCAGCAGCTTGGGGCTTGGGGCAGGGGGCGACGAGCAGTACTTC. Translation: CASSLGLGAGGDEQYF.

This clonotype was counted at least ten times. The chain joins TRBV12-3 or TRBV12-4 to TRBJ2-3, with TRBD1 identical over 9 bases. This CDR3 is built from 14 residues. V shed 3 bases, J shed 4 bases, and the junction held 2 bases outside the gene matches. CDR3 nucleotides: TGTGCCAGCAGTTTTGGACAGGGGTCAGATACGCAGTATTTT. Its protein product is CASSFGQGSDTQYF.

This clonotype was seen ten or more times. The V call is TRBV7-2, the J call TRBJ2-5; D unresolved. V shed 5 bases and J shed 5 bases, with 15 bases lying between them. The CDR3 consists of 14 residues. From germline, CDR1 is SGHTA and CDR2 FQGNSA. Here the CDR3 reads CASSRNLRMETQYF. CDR3 nucleotides: TGTGCCAGCAGCCGTAACCTGAGGATGGAGACCCAGTACTTC.

The chain carries TRBV20-1 and TRBJ2-5; 8 bases line up with TRBD1. The junction had 2 bases not matched to a gene; V was cut back by 2 bases and J by 0 bases. CDR3 length equals 14 residues. Germline assignment: CDR1 DFQATT and CDR2 SNEGSKA (reference sequence). The DNA of the CDR3 is TGCAGTGCTAGAAGGACAGGGTACCAAGAGACCCAGTACTTC. Amino acid sequence: CSARRTGYQETQYF.